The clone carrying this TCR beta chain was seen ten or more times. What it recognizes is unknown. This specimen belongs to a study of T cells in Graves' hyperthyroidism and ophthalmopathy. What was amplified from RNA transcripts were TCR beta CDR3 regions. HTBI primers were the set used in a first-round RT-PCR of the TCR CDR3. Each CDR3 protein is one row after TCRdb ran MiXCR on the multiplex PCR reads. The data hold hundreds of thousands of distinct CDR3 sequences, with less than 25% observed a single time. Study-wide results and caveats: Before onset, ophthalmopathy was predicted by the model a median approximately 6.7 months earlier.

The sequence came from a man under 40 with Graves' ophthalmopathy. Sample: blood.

In nucleotides, the CDR3 is TGTGCCAGCAGTCCCGGGACTAGCGCCAGCTCCTACAATGAGCAGTTCTTC. It is translated as CASSPGTSASSYNEQFF. This chain uses TRBV28 with TRBJ2-1; 10 nucleotides line up with TRBD2. Germline CDR1 is MDHEN and CDR2 is SYDVKM. The CDR3 totals 17 residues. With 5 bases clipped from V and 0 bases from J, the junction kept 7 bases outside the gene matches.